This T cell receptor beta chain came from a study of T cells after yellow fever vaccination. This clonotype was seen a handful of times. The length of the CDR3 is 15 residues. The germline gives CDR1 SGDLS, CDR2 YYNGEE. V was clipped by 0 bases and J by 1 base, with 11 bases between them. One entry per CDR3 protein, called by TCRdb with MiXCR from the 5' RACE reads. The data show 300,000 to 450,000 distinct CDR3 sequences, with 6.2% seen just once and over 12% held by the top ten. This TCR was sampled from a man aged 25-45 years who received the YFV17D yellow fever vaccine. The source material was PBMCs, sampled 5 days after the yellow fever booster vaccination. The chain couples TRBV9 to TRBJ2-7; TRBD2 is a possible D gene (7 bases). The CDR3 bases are TGTGCCAGCAGCGTAGGAGCGGGACATTCCTACGAGCAGTACTTC. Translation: CASSVGAGHSYEQYF.